The clone carrying this T cell receptor beta chain came up a few times. Antigen specificity is unknown. The CDR3 covers 18 residues. CDR1 MGHRA and CDR2 YSYEKL come from the germline V gene. Trimming removed 1 base from V and 2 bases from J; junction bases left unmatched: 11. The data originate from a study of CD8 T cells in ankylosing spondylitis. Study-wide points: Seemingly characteristic of ankylosing spondylitis blood was a TCR beta motif consisting of 7 or 8 highly homologous variants. Relatively rare in peripheral blood, disease-linked clones were also CD8+.

A single record per CDR3 protein comes from TCRdb applying MiXCR to the 5' RACE reads. The sample holds some 700,000 distinct CDR3 sequences, around 17% seen once. Input material: blood, either unsorted or a sorted T cell fraction (not recorded which). This TCR was recovered from a male donor with ankylosing spondylitis. The V call is TRBV4-1, the J call TRBJ2-3; 8 positions agree with TRBD2. CDR3: CASSQAPQGAGDTDTQYF. In nucleotides, the CDR3 is TGCGCCAGCAGCCAAGCTCCCCAGGGAGCGGGAGACACAGATACGCAGTATTTT.